A single sample is the source of the 32 T cell receptor beta chains below, sequenced in a study of blood T cells in healthy people across ages. A second PCR of about 7 to 11 cycles used a sample-barcoded 5' primer and a J-beta primer mix. In TCRdb, the 5' RACE reads were re-called with MiXCR into one record per CDR3 protein. The repertoire holds 650,000 or so distinct CDR3 sequences, with approximately 52% as singletons. The source material was blood. The receptor source for this set is a woman older than 75 in good health.

This sequence joins TRBV10-3 and TRBJ1-2, with TRBD1 identical over 7 bases. Trimming at V came to 4 bases and at J to 5 bases, leaving 4 bases not matched to a gene. The germline V gene has CDR1 ENHRY and CDR2 SYGVKD. The CDR3 covers 13 residues. CDR3: CAISVEGAYGYTF. CDR3 in DNA: TGTGCCATCAGTGTAGAGGGGGCTTATGGCTACACCTTC.

This rearrangement joins TRBV28 to TRBJ2-7, with D perhaps matching TRBD2 (7 bases). The V end lost 5 bases, the J end lost 7 bases, and 12 bases lay between the germline ends. There are 12 residues in the CDR3. Germline V lookup: CDR1 MDHEN, CDR2 SYDVKM. Here the CDR3 reads CASSTGGREQYF. CDR3 sequence (DNA): TGTGCCAGCAGTACCGGGGGGCGTGAGCAGTACTTC.

This clonotype has only one observation. One end of the junction varies from germline; a read error may be responsible. This chain links TRBV12-3 or TRBV12-4 with TRBJ1-2; no reliable D call. The CDR3 consists of 15 residues. CDR3: CAGSRLDLSNYGYTF. CDR3 bases: TGCGCCGGCAGCCGCTTGGACTTATCTAACTATGGCTACACCTTC.

Comment on this clonotype: This may be a read error, as it is one base from a much larger clone. The V and J genes are TRBV12-3 or TRBV12-4 and TRBJ2-6, with D perhaps being TRBD1 or TRBD2 (5 bases each). CDR3 length: 13 amino acids. V lost 6 bases and J 4 bases, leaving 7 bases between the germline ends. CDR3 sequence: CASSGDGANVLTF. CDR3 DNA sequence: TGTGCCAGCAGCGGGGACGGGGCCAACGTCCTGACTTTC.

This clonotype was detected many times. The chain combines TRBV6-5 with TRBJ1-2, with D unresolved. Trimming removed 2 bases from V and 6 bases from J, with 13 bases in between. Germline V gene lookup returns CDR1 MNHEY and CDR2 SVGAGI. The CDR3 spans 14 residues. CDR3: CASSYAEWLNGYTF. CDR3 nucleotide sequence: TGTGCCAGCAGTTACGCTGAGTGGCTGAATGGCTACACCTTC.

In regard to this clonotype: A read error is possible here, since a much larger clone lies one base away. V and J are TRBV24-1 and TRBJ2-1, with 7 positions matching TRBD2. CDR3 length: 17 residues. The germline V gene has CDR1 KGHDR and CDR2 SFDVKD. DNA for the CDR3: TGTGCCGCCAGTGATCCACGAGAAGCGGGACCCTCCAATGAGCAGTTCTTC. Encoded protein: CAASDPREAGPSNEQFF.

The chain recombines TRBV7-9 with TRBJ2-7, with 9 nucleotides matching TRBD1. The end of the DNA aligns better with TRBJ2-5, so the J call may be wrong. The CDR3 contains 15 residues. CDR1 is SEHNR, CDR2 FQNEAQ, per germline (reference sequence). For the CDR3, the DNA is TGTGCCAGCAGCCCCGCTGGACAGGGGTGGGAGACCCAGTACTTC. It translates to CASSPAGQGWETQYF.

The V gene is TRBV20-1, the J gene TRBJ2-5; maybe TRBD2 (6 bases). Judging by the DNA end, TRBJ2-7 fits better; the J call may be wrong. The CDR3 loop spans 14 amino acids. Germline CDR1 reads DFQATT; CDR2 reads SNEGSKA (reference sequence). Here the CDR3 DNA reads TGCAGTGCTAGTGGCGGGCGGGGAAACTACGAGCAGTACTTC. This codes for CSASGGRGNYEQYF.

The chain carries TRBV5-1 and TRBJ2-4, with D unclear. The CDR3 spans 13 residues. Germline CDR1 reads SGHRS; CDR2 reads YFSETQ. The V gene lost 4 bases and the J gene lost 8 bases, with 13 bases spanning the gap. The DNA of the CDR3 is TGCGCCAGCAGCCCCCTCGAAAGGGACATTCAGTACTTC. It translates to CASSPLERDIQYF.

This clonotype was counted many times. The chain uses TRBV20-1 and TRBJ1-6, with 7 nucleotides matching TRBD1. Trimming cost V 3 bases and J 6 bases; bases outside gene matches: 8. Germline V gene lookup returns CDR1 DFQATT and CDR2 SNEGSKA (reference sequence). CDR3 length: 15 residues. The CDR3 bases are TGCAGTGCTAGTACAGGGGCCCCTTTTAATTCACCCCTCCACTTT. It translates to CSASTGAPFNSPLHF.

The V call is TRBV6-1, the J call TRBJ1-6; the D gene is possibly TRBD1 (6 bases). The germline CDR1 and CDR2 sequences are MNHNS and SASEGT. V was clipped by 4 bases and J by 5 bases, with 12 bases between them. The CDR3 length is 15 residues. CDR3 nucleotide sequence: TGTGCCAGCAGTGTCAGGGGCATCAATAATTCACCCCTCCACTTT. It specifies CASSVRGINNSPLHF.

This clonotype was recorded at least ten times. The chain employs TRBV3-1 and TRBJ2-1; TRBD2 matches 11 bases. The junction had 10 bases not matched to a gene; V was cut back by 6 bases and J by 6 bases. The germline CDR1 and CDR2 sequences are LGHDT and YNNKEL (reference sequence). The length of the CDR3 is 16 residues. The CDR3 spells CASSLSTSGSFNEQFF. The CDR3 DNA follows: TGTGCCAGCAGTCTTTCCACTAGCGGGAGTTTCAATGAGCAGTTCTTC.

Concerning this clonotype itself: The junction departs from germline at one end; a sequencing error may be responsible. J is TRBJ1-5 and V is TRBV7-2, with TRBD1 matching over 9 bases. Per the germline V gene, CDR1 is SGHTA and CDR2 is FQGNSA. The CDR3 runs to 14 residues. CDR3 in DNA: TGTGCCGGCAGCCAGGACAGGGGAGATCAGCCCCAGCATTTT. This translates into CAGSQDRGDQPQHF.

This clonotype was counted ten times or more. Germline is not matched at one junction end, which may reflect a read error. The chain couples TRBV12-3 or TRBV12-4 to TRBJ2-1, with a possible D match to TRBD2 (7 bases). There are 15 residues in the CDR3. The CDR3 loop is CASSLVGGPYNEQFF. The CDR3 DNA reads TGTGCCAGCAGCTTAGTCGGGGGGCCCTACAATGAGCAGTTCTTC.

The gene calls are TRBV2 and TRBJ1-2; TRBD1 agrees at 10 bases. The CDR3 loop spans 13 amino acids. Germline-derived CDR1 and CDR2 are SNHLY and FYNNEI. V lost 6 bases, J lost 3 bases, and 1 base stayed unmatched. The DNA for the CDR3 is TGTGCCAGCAGGGGACAGGGGCACTATGGCTACACCTTC. It encodes CASRGQGHYGYTF.

V is TRBV5-6 and J is TRBJ2-7, with TRBD1 as a possible D gene (6 bases). The germline gives CDR1 SGHDT, CDR2 YYEEEE. This CDR3 is 18 amino acids long. Trimming removed 0 bases from V and 0 bases from J, with 19 bases in between. DNA of the CDR3: TGTGCCAGCAGCTTGGATTTTGGACAGTCGACCCTCTCCTACGAGCAGTACTTC. Translated, it gives CASSLDFGQSTLSYEQYF.

This clonotype was counted ten times or more. The CDR3 DNA follows: TGTGCCATCAGGAAGGAACCGGGACAGGGCTACGAGCAGTACTTC. Protein sequence: CAIRKEPGQGYEQYF. V usage is TRBV10-3 and J usage is TRBJ2-7, with TRBD1 identical over 9 bases. The CDR3 runs 15 residues. Germline V CDR1 and CDR2: ENHRY, SYGVKD. Trimming at V came to 6 bases and at J to 3 bases, leaving 9 bases not matched to a gene.

For this clonotype: This may be a read error, as it is one base from a much larger clone. The chain joins TRBV5-1 to TRBJ2-1, with 9 bases identical to TRBD2. CDR3 size: 15 residues. CDR1 is SGHRS, CDR2 YFSETQ, per germline. V was clipped by 4 bases and J by 8 bases; unmatched bases: 10. Here the CDR3 DNA reads TGCGCCAGCAGCCTATGGTCCGGGACTAGCCATGAGCAGTTCTTC. As protein: CASSLWSGTSHEQFF.

The J gene is TRBJ1-2, the V gene TRBV11-2, with D possibly matching TRBD1 (6 bases). CDR3 size: 13 residues. Germline V gives CDR1 SGHAT, CDR2 FQNNGV. Trimming took off 7 bases at V and 8 bases at J, with 17 bases between the two ends. CDR3 nucleotides: TGTGCCAGCACCGCTACAGGGCTAAGCGGCTACACCTTC. Its protein is CASTATGLSGYTF.

The chain carries TRBV27 and TRBJ2-3; D unclear. The germline gives CDR1 MNHEY, CDR2 SMNVEV (reference sequence). V shed 6 bases and J shed 6 bases, with 10 bases lying between them. This CDR3 contains 12 residues. CDR3 protein: CASRAMSDTQYF. In DNA, the CDR3 is TGTGCCAGCAGGGCCATGTCGGATACGCAGTATTTT.

J is TRBJ2-3 and V is TRBV14; 8 bases are shared with TRBD2. In germline, CDR1 is SGHDN, CDR2 FVKESK. The CDR3 runs to 17 residues. V lost 1 base and J lost 1; bases outside the gene matches: 7. The DNA of the CDR3 is TGTGCCAGCAGCCAAGTTGTAGCGGGGCCCCGCACAGATACGCAGTATTTT. This codes for CASSQVVAGPRTDTQYF.

This clonotype was seen only a few times. A clone one base away is much larger, so this may be a read error. V gene TRBV25-1 combines with J gene TRBJ2-5, with 10 bases fitting TRBD1. The CDR3 runs to 15 residues. With V trimmed by 5 bases and J by 11 bases, 14 bases remained unmatched. From germline, CDR1 is MGHDK and CDR2 SYGVNS. The CDR3 coding sequence is TGTGCCAGCAGTCGACAGGGGGCTTCCTACAATGAGCAGTACTTC. It yields the protein CASSRQGASYNEQYF.

This chain connects TRBV10-2 to TRBJ1-2, with TRBD1 matching over 7 bases. The CDR3 runs to 13 residues. J gave up 7 bases and V 6 bases, and 8 bases lay outside the gene matches. In germline, CDR1 is WSHSY, CDR2 SAAADI. The CDR3 nucleotides are TGCGCCAGCAGACCGACAGGGTTAGCTGGCTACACCTTC. Its protein is CASRPTGLAGYTF.

This sequence joins TRBV6-6 and TRBJ1-4; D may be TRBD1 (5 bases). The CDR3 runs 15 residues. Germline lookup yields CDR1 MNHNY and CDR2 SVGAGI (reference sequence). V lost 5 bases, J lost 3 bases, and 13 bases lay in between. The CDR3 DNA sequence: TGTGCCAGCAGTCCAGGGAAATTGCCTAATGAAAAACTGTTTTTT. Amino acid sequence: CASSPGKLPNEKLFF.

This clonotype was seen many times. The chain joins TRBV9 to TRBJ2-5; 11 bases are a match to TRBD2. Trimming cost V 2 bases and J 5 bases; bases outside gene matches: 5. The CDR3 runs to 15 residues. CDR1 is SGDLS and CDR2 is YYNGEE in the germline V gene. Written as DNA, the CDR3 is TGTGCCAGCAGCGTTGCCGGACTAGCGGGCGAGACCCAGTACTTC. Its translation: CASSVAGLAGETQYF.

The J gene is TRBJ2-2, the V gene TRBV5-1; a weak D match, TRBD1 (5 bases). Trimming removed 0 bases from V and 5 bases from J, with 17 bases in between. The CDR3 is 17 amino acids. Germline V gene sequence: CDR1 SGHRS, CDR2 YFSETQ. CDR3 sequence (DNA): TGCGCCAGCAGCTTGGCAAATCAGGGTGTTGGTACCGGGGAGCTGTTTTTT. It codes for CASSLANQGVGTGELFF.

The sample holds many counts of this clonotype. The DNA of the CDR3 is TGTGCCAGCAGCGTGGACAGAAACACAGATACGCAGTATTTT. Protein: CASSVDRNTDTQYF. The rearrangement joins TRBV7-2 to TRBJ2-3; D is perhaps TRBD1 (6 bases). The CDR3 has 14 amino acids. The V gene lost 5 bases and the J gene lost 2 bases, with 11 bases spanning the gap. Germline values: CDR1 SGHTA, CDR2 FQGNSA.

A few counts support this clonotype. This chain uses TRBV9 with TRBJ2-1, with TRBD1 matching 10 bases. The CDR3 is made up of 15 amino acids. Germline-derived CDR1 and CDR2 are SGDLS and YYNGEE. Losses at the gene ends were 3 bases for V and 10 bases for J; bases not matched to a gene: 10. As DNA, the CDR3 is TGTGCCAGCAGCGGGGGACAGGGGCGGTTTTGGGAGCAGTTCTTC. This translates into CASSGGQGRFWEQFF.

DNA for the CDR3: TGCAGCGCCTCGGGCAGAGCCAGCGAACCCTACGAGCAGTACTTC. Translating it yields CSASGRASEPYEQYF. The chain combines TRBV29-1 with TRBJ2-7, with D uncertain. The germline CDR1 and CDR2 sequences are SQVTM and ANQGSEA. The CDR3 contains 15 residues. V was clipped by 7 bases and J by 2 bases, with 21 bases between them.

V is TRBV20-1 and J is TRBJ2-3, with D perhaps matching TRBD2 (7 bases). Trimming cost V 4 bases and J 0 bases, with 11 bases left between them. The CDR3 length is 14 residues. The germline V gene has CDR1 DFQATT and CDR2 SNEGSKA (reference sequence). CDR3: CSANRGASTDTQYF. CDR3 DNA: TGCAGTGCTAACCGGGGGGCAAGCACAGATACGCAGTATTTT.

As concerns this clonotype: A much larger clone lies a single base off, so this may be a read error. The rearrangement joins TRBV27 to TRBJ2-1, with 7 bases aligning to TRBD1. The ends lost 5 bases at V and 13 bases at J; junction bases unmatched: 11. The CDR3 totals 13 residues. CDR1 is MNHEY and CDR2 is SMNVEV in the germline V gene (reference sequence). CDR3 region: CASSNRGGETQFF. CDR3 DNA sequence: TGTGCCAGCAGTAACAGGGGTGGAGAGACCCAGTTCTTC.

Worth noting for this clonotype: A single base separates this from a much larger clone, so it may be a read error. The J gene is TRBJ2-3, the V gene TRBV7-6; D is possibly TRBD2 (5 bases). There are 11 residues in the CDR3. CDR1 and CDR2 from the germline V gene are SGHVS and FNYEAQ. This CDR3 is CASGLTGEQYF. As DNA, the CDR3 is TGTGCCAGCGGCTTAACCGGGGAGCAGTATTTT. Full variable domain (remainder filled in from reference TRBV7-6 and TRBJ2-3): GAGVSQSPRYKVTKRGQDVALRCDPISGHVSLYWYRQALGQGPEFLTYFNYEAQQDKSGLPNDRFSAERPEGSISTLTIQRTEQRDSAMYRCASGLTGEQYFGPGTRLTVL.